The sequence of this T cell receptor (beta chain) was determined in a study of memory CD4+ T cells and cytomegalovirus serostatus. About the study: Healthy Belgian adult donors included under ten CMV-positive and some 24 CMV-negative people. The study's findings and limits: 67 of 164 known CMV-associated TCRbeta sequences appeared in CD4+ memory.

Comments on this clone: Its antigen remains unidentified. At one of its ends the junction is not consistent with the germline gene, which may arise from a read error.

The sort gate was single viable CD3+CD4+CD8-CD45RO+ cells for memory CD4+ T cells. Serostatus was set by detecting CMV pp150, pp28, p38, p52 IgG. The length of the CDR3 is 18 residues. From germline, CDR1 is SSHAT and CDR2 FNYEAQ (reference sequence). Authors' data handling: Out-of-frame sequences were removed, leaving 2,000,000 or so distinct TCRbeta sequences. Assay: immunoSEQ multiplex PCR; the TCRdb copy retains only in-frame clones and omits some. V and J calls and clone size are copied from that table; D and trimming were computed from the DNA. The sample contains 25,000 to 30,000 clones, about 81% of which appear only once.

The receptor's source is an adult in good health and CMV-seronegative. The specimen was memory CD4+ T cells from blood. V is TRBV7-7 and J is TRBJ2-7, with 12 bases aligning to TRBD1. As DNA, the CDR3 is TGTGCTAGCAGCTTAGTTGGGGACAGGGGGCGTAACGTCTACGAGCAGTACTTC. Encoded protein: CASSLVGDRGRNVYEQYF.